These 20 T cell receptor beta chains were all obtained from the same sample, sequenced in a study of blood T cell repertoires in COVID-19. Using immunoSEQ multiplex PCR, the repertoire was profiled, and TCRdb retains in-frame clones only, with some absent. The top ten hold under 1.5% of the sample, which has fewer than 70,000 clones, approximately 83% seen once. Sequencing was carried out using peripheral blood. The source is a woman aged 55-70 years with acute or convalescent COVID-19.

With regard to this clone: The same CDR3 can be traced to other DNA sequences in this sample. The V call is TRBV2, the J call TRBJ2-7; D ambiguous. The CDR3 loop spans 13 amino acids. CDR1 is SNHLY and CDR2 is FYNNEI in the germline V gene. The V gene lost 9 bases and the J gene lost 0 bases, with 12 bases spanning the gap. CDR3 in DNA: TGTGCCAGTTCCTTATTGAGCTCCTACGAGCAGTACTTC. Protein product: CASSLLSSYEQYF.

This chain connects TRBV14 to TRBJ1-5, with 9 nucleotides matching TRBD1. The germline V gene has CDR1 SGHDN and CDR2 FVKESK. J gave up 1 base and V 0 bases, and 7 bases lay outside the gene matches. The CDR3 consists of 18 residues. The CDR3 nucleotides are TGTGCCAGCAGCCAAGATAGGGGACAGGGCCCCAGCAATCAGCCCCAGCATTTT. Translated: CASSQDRGQGPSNQPQHF.

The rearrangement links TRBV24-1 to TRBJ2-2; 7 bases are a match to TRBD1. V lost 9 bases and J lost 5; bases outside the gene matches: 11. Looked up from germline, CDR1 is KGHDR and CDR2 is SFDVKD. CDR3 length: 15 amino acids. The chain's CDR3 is CATARGSGGTGELFF. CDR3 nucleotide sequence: TGTGCCACCGCCCGTGGGTCAGGGGGAACCGGGGAGCTGTTTTTT.

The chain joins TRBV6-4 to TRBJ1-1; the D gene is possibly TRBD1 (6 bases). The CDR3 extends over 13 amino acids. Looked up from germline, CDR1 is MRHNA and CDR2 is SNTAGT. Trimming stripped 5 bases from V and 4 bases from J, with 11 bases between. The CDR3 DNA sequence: TGTGCCAGCAGTACAGGGTTGGGCACTGAAGCTTTCTTT. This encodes CASSTGLGTEAFF.

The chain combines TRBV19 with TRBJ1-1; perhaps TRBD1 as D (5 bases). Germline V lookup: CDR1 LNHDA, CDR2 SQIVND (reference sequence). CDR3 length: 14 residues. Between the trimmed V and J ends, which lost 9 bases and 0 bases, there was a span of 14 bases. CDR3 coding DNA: TGTGCCAGCTCTCGGCTAGGGGTGAACACTGAAGCTTTCTTT. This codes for CASSRLGVNTEAFF. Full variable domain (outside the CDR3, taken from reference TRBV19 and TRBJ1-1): DGGITQSPKYLFRKEGQNVTLSCEQNLNHDAMYWYRQDPGQGLRLIYYSQIVNDFQKGDIAEGYSVSREKKESFPLTVTSAQKNPTAFYLCASSRLGVNTEAFFGQGTRLTVV.

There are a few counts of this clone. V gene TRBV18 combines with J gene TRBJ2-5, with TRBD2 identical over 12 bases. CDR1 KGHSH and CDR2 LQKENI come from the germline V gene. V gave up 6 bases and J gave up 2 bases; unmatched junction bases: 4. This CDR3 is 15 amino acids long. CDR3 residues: CASSLAGGHQETQYF. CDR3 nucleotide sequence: TGTGCCAGCTCGCTAGCGGGAGGGCATCAAGAGACCCAGTACTTC.

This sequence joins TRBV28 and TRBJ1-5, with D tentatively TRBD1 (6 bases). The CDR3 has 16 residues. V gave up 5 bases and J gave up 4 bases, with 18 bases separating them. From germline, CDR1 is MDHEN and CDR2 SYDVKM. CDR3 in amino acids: CASSAFIRGGNQPQHF. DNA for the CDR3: TGTGCCAGCAGTGCCTTCATCCGAGGGGGAAATCAGCCCCAGCATTTT.

The CDR3 nucleotides read TGTGCCACCAGTGATATACCCGGGACAGGGAAGTTCTATGGCTACACCTTC. Its translation is CATSDIPGTGKFYGYTF. The V call is TRBV24-1, the J call TRBJ1-2; 9 positions match TRBD1. The CDR3 has 17 residues. Germline V gene sequence: CDR1 KGHDR, CDR2 SFDVKD. Trimming at V came to 3 bases and at J to 4 bases, leaving 11 bases not matched to a gene.

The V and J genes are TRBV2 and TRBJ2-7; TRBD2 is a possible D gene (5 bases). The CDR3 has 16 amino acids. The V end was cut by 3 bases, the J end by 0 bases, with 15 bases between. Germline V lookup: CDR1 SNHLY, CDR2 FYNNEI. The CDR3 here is CASSDSGRGSSYEQYF. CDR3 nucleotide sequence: TGTGCCAGCAGTGATTCTGGACGGGGTAGCTCCTACGAGCAGTACTTC.

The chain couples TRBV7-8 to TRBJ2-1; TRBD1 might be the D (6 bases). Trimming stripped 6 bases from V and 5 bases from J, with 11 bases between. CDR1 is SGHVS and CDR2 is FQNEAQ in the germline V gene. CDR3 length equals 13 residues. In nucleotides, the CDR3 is TGTGCCAGCAGACGGGACATTAACAATGAGCAGTTCTTC. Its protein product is CASRRDINNEQFF.

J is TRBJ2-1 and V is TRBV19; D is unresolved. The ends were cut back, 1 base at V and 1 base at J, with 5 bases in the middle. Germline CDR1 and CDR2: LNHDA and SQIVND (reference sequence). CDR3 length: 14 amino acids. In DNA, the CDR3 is TGTGCCAGTAGTATAGCAGGTTCCTACAATGAGCAGTTCTTC. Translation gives CASSIAGSYNEQFF. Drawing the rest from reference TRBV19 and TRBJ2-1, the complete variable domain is DGGITQSPKYLFRKEGQNVTLSCEQNLNHDAMYWYRQDPGQGLRLIYYSQIVNDFQKGDIAEGYSVSREKKESFPLTVTSAQKNPTAFYLCASSIAGSYNEQFFGPGTRLTVL.

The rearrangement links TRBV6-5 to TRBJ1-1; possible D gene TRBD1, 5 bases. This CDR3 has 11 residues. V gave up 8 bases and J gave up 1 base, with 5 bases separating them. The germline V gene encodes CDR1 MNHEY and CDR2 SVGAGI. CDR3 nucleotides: TGTGCCAGCGGACAGAACACTGAAGCTTTCTTT. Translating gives CASGQNTEAFF.

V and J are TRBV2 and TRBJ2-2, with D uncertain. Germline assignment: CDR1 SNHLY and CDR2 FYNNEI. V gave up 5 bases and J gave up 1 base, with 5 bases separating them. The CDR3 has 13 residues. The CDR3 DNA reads TGTGCCAGCAGTATTAAGAACACCGGGGAGCTGTTTTTT. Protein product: CASSIKNTGELFF.

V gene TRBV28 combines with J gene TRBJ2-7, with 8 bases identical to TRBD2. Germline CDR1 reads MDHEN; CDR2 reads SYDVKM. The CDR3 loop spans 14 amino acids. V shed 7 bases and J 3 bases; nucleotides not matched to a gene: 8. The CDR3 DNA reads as TGTGCCAGCACCGCCCGGGGGGGACGCTACGAGCAGTACTTC. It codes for CASTARGGRYEQYF.

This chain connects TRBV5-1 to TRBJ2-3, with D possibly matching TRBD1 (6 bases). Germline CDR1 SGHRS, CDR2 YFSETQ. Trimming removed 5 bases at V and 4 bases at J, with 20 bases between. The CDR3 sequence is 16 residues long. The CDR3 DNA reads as TGCGCCAGCAGAAACGCACAGGGAATAGGGGCAGATACGCAGTATTTT. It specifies CASRNAQGIGADTQYF.

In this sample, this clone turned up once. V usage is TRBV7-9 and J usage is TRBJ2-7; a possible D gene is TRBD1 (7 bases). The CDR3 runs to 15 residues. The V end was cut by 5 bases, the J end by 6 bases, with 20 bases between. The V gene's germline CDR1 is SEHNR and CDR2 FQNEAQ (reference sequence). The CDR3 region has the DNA TGTGCCAGCAGCCCGACAGGGAGGTACGGTAGCGAGCAGTACTTC. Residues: CASSPTGRYGSEQYF.

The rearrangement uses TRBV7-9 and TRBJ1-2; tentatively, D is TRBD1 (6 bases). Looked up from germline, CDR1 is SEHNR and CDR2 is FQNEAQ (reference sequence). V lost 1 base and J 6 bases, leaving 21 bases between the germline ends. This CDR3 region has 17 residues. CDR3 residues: CASSLDMAGTMSHGYTF. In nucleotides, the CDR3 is TGTGCCAGCAGCTTAGATATGGCCGGGACAATGTCTCATGGCTACACCTTC.

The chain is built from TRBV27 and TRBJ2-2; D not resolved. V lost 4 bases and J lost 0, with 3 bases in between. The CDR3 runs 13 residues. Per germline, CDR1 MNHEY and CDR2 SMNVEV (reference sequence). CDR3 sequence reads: CASSSTNTGELFF. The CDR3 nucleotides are TGTGCCAGCAGTTCAACGAACACCGGGGAGCTGTTTTTT.

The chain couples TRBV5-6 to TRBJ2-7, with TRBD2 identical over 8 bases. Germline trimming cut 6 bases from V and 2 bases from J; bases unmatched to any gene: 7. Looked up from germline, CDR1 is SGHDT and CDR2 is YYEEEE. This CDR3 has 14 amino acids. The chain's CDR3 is CASTPGGAPYEQYF. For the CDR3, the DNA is TGTGCCAGCACCCCGGGGGGGGCCCCCTACGAGCAGTACTTC.

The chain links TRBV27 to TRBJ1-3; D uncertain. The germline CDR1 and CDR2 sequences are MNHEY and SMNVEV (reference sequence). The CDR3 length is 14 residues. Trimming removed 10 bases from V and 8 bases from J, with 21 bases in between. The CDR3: CATRNGGVPHTIYF. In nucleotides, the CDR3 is TGTGCCACCCGAAACGGAGGCGTACCCCACACCATATATTTT.